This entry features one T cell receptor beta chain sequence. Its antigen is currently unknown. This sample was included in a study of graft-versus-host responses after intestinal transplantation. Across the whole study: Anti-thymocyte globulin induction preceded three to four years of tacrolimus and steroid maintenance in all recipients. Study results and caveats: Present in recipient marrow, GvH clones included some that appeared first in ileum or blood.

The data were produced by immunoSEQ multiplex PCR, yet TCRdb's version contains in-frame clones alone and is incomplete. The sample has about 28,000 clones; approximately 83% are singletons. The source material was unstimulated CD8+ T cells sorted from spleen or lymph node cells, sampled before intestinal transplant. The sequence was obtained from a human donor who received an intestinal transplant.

The CDR3 bases are TGCGCCAGCAGCTTTGGACAAACCTACGAGCAGTACTTC. Encoded protein: CASSFGQTYEQYF. The V gene is TRBV5-1, the J gene TRBJ2-7, with TRBD1 as a possible D gene (5 bases). The CDR3 is 13 residues long. V dropped 2 bases and J dropped 2 bases, with 8 bases sitting between them. Germline V gene lookup returns CDR1 SGHRS and CDR2 YFSETQ. Filled out from reference TRBV5-1 and TRBJ2-7, the complete variable domain reads KAGVTQTPRYLIKTRGQQVTLSCSPISGHRSVSWYQQTPGQGLQFLFEYFSETQRNKGNFPGRFSGRQFSNSRSEMNVSTLELGDSALYLCASSFGQTYEQYFGPGTRLTVT.